The 17 T cell receptor beta chains below were found in one sample sequenced in a study of blood T cell repertoires in COVID-19. Data came from immunoSEQ multiplex PCR; TCRdb stores just in-frame clones and leaves some out. Among about 340,000 clones listed, 70% to 90% were seen once. The source material was peripheral blood. These receptors all stem from a woman aged 60-75 years with COVID-19, enrolled during active disease.

The chain couples TRBV2 to TRBJ1-1, with D uncertain. V was pared by 2 bases and J by 1 base, with 11 bases between. Germline loops: CDR1 SNHLY, CDR2 FYNNEI. This CDR3 is 15 amino acids long. The CDR3 loop is CASSEYEARNTEAFF. CDR3 in DNA: TGTGCCAGCAGTGAATATGAGGCGAGGAACACTGAAGCTTTCTTT. Variable domain in full (rest from reference TRBV2 and TRBJ1-1): EPEVTQTPSHQVTQMGQEVILRCVPISNHLYFYWYRQILGQKVEFLVSFYNNEISEKSEIFDDQFSVERPDGSNFTLKIRSTKLEDSAMYFCASSEYEARNTEAFFGQGTRLTVV.

The chain couples TRBV30 to TRBJ2-6, with 7 bases fitting TRBD2. The CDR3 sequence is 17 residues long. In germline, CDR1 is GTSNPN, CDR2 SVGIG (reference sequence). Trimming took 0 bases from V and 2 from J; bases not matched to a gene: 7. The CDR3 loop is CAWSVSRLAPGANVLTF. Written as DNA, the CDR3 is TGTGCCTGGAGTGTATCTCGACTAGCACCTGGGGCCAACGTCCTGACTTTC.

The chain joins TRBV19 to TRBJ2-5, with 7 positions matching TRBD1. Germline V gene data show CDR1 as LNHDA and CDR2 as SQIVND (reference sequence). The CDR3 runs to 13 residues. Losses at the gene ends were 5 bases for V and 3 bases for J; bases not matched to a gene: 3. For the CDR3, the DNA is TGTGCCAGTAGTCCTACAGGGGAAGAGACCCAGTACTTC. This translates into CASSPTGEETQYF.

A note on this clone: Mismatch with germline at one junction end may stem from a read error. This chain connects TRBV6-6 to TRBJ1-1; D is ambiguous. The CDR3 is 9 residues long. Germline loops: CDR1 MNHNY, CDR2 SVGAGI (reference sequence). The CDR3 DNA follows: TGTGCCAGCAGCCCGGCCTGGGCCTTT. As protein: CASSPAWAF.

The chain combines TRBV27 with TRBJ1-4, with TRBD1 matching over 8 bases. Trimming took 4 bases from V and 2 from J; bases not matched to a gene: 0. Germline V gene lookup returns CDR1 MNHEY and CDR2 SMNVEV (reference sequence). There are 14 residues in the CDR3. Here the CDR3 DNA reads TGTGCCAGCAGTTGGACAGGGACTAATGAAAAACTGTTTTTT. Translation gives CASSWTGTNEKLFF.

The chain couples TRBV6-5 to TRBJ2-1, with 7 bases identical to TRBD2. CDR3 length: 15 amino acids. V lost 6 bases to trimming and J lost 2 bases; unmatched junction nucleotides: 7. The germline gives CDR1 MNHEY, CDR2 SVGAGI. As DNA, the CDR3 is TGTGCCAGCAGCGCCCTAGCGGCTACCTACAATGAGCAGTTCTTC. It encodes CASSALAATYNEQFF.

The chain is built from TRBV27 and TRBJ2-3, with a tentative D call TRBD1 (6 bases). Germline lookup yields CDR1 MNHEY and CDR2 SMNVEV (reference sequence). This CDR3 has 15 residues. Trimming took 6 bases from V and 1 from J, leaving 14 bases between them. The CDR3 DNA sequence: TGTGCCAGCAGACTACAGGGTGGGCGCACAGATACGCAGTATTTT. This encodes CASRLQGGRTDTQYF.

The chain uses TRBV30 and TRBJ1-1; 7 bases are a match to TRBD1. The junction had 5 bases not matched to a gene; V was cut back by 7 bases and J by 0 bases. CDR3 length equals 13 residues. Germline CDR1 reads GTSNPN; CDR2 reads SVGIG (reference sequence). The CDR3 DNA reads as TGTGCCTCGCCGGGACAGATGAACACTGAAGCTTTCTTT. It is translated as CASPGQMNTEAFF.

V is TRBV13 and J is TRBJ2-3; D might be TRBD2 (6 bases). CDR1 PRHDT and CDR2 FYEKMQ come from the germline V gene (reference sequence). The CDR3 extends over 18 amino acids. Trimming stripped 4 bases from V and 0 bases from J, with 20 bases between. As DNA, the CDR3 is TGTGCCAGCAGCTCAGAAAAGGGCGGGGAAAGTAGCACAGATACGCAGTATTTT. Its translation: CASSSEKGGESSTDTQYF.

The V gene is TRBV6-6, the J gene TRBJ1-2, with D perhaps TRBD1 (6 bases). There are 14 residues in the CDR3. V gave up 6 bases and J gave up 4 bases, with 15 bases separating them. CDR1 is MNHNY and CDR2 is SVGAGI in the germline V gene (reference sequence). The CDR3 spells CASRRTASGYGYTF. DNA for the CDR3: TGTGCCAGCAGAAGGACAGCCTCGGGCTATGGCTACACCTTC.

The genes are TRBV19 and TRBJ2-1; 10 bases fit TRBD1. V was clipped by 6 bases and J by 4 bases; unmatched bases: 12. The CDR3 consists of 17 residues. CDR1 is LNHDA and CDR2 is SQIVND in the germline V gene (reference sequence). CDR3 sequence: CASRGDRGSDFYNEQFF. DNA for the CDR3: TGTGCCAGTAGAGGGGACAGGGGCTCTGACTTTTACAATGAGCAGTTCTTC. Looking up the rest from reference TRBV19 and TRBJ2-1 gives the full variable domain: DGGITQSPKYLFRKEGQNVTLSCEQNLNHDAMYWYRQDPGQGLRLIYYSQIVNDFQKGDIAEGYSVSREKKESFPLTVTSAQKNPTAFYLCASRGDRGSDFYNEQFFGPGTRLTVL.

The rearrangement uses TRBV6-1 and TRBJ2-7; D remains ambiguous. V shed 1 base and J shed 2 bases, with 6 bases lying between them. Germline V gives CDR1 MNHNS, CDR2 SASEGT. The CDR3 spans 13 residues. CDR3 DNA: TGTGCCAGCAGTGAAGACAACCCCTACGAGCAGTACTTC. It codes for CASSEDNPYEQYF.

The rearrangement joins TRBV10-1 to TRBJ2-1; 9 nucleotides match TRBD2. Germline V gives CDR1 WNHNN, CDR2 SYGVQD (reference sequence). This CDR3 has 16 amino acids. V shed 2 bases and J 4 bases; nucleotides not matched to a gene: 6. The CDR3 protein is CASSELTSGTYNEQFF. DNA of the CDR3: TGCGCCAGCAGTGAGCTGACTAGCGGAACTTACAATGAGCAGTTCTTC.

The chain employs TRBV11-2 and TRBJ2-4, with 7 bases matching TRBD2. The CDR3 loop spans 16 amino acids. V lost 2 bases and J lost 0; bases outside the gene matches: 4. Germline V gives CDR1 SGHAT, CDR2 FQNNGV. The CDR3 reads CASSLSLAVAKNIQYF. The CDR3 nucleotides read TGTGCCAGCAGCTTATCGCTAGCGGTAGCCAAAAACATTCAGTACTTC.

The rearrangement links TRBV5-1 to TRBJ1-1; 8 bases are shared with TRBD1. Germline-derived CDR1 and CDR2 are SGHRS and YFSETQ. Trimming cost V 3 bases and J 0 bases; bases outside gene matches: 13. The CDR3 spans 18 residues. In DNA, the CDR3 is TGCGCCAGCAGCTACCGACAGGGGACGCAATTTTTGAACACTGAAGCTTTCTTT. Translated: CASSYRQGTQFLNTEAFF. The entire variable domain, with the rest obtained from reference TRBV5-1 and TRBJ1-1, is as follows: KAGVTQTPRYLIKTRGQQVTLSCSPISGHRSVSWYQQTPGQGLQFLFEYFSETQRNKGNFPGRFSGRQFSNSRSEMNVSTLELGDSALYLCASSYRQGTQFLNTEAFFGQGTRLTVV.

The rearrangement uses TRBV11-3 and TRBJ2-1; TRBD1 aligns across 11 bases. Per germline, CDR1 SGHNT and CDR2 YENEEA. This CDR3 has 16 amino acids. Germline trimming cut 5 bases from V and 4 bases from J; bases unmatched to any gene: 7. CDR3 bases: TGTGCCAGCAGCCTCTCCGGGACAGGGGGTTACAATGAGCAGTTCTTC. It yields the protein CASSLSGTGGYNEQFF.

The chain links TRBV6-5 to TRBJ2-5, with 7 bases that match TRBD2. Trimming cost V 4 bases and J 5 bases; bases outside gene matches: 7. Germline CDR1 reads MNHEY; CDR2 reads SVGAGI. The CDR3 totals 14 residues. CDR3 in amino acids: CASSSLAAPETQYF. The CDR3, as DNA: TGTGCCAGCAGTTCTCTAGCGGCCCCGGAGACCCAGTACTTC.